These 5 T cell receptor beta chains were sequenced from one sample in a study of cytomegalovirus exposure and HLA in healthy donors. Assay: immunoSEQ multiplex PCR; the TCRdb copy retains only in-frame clones and omits some. The sample has some 190,000 clones, approximately 86% seen once; the top ten hold approximately 7%. The sample consisted of PBMCs. These receptors were obtained from a man aged 25 to 40 in good health and CMV-seropositive.

The chain carries TRBV9 and TRBJ2-7, with D perhaps TRBD2 (6 bases). The CDR3 runs 14 residues. CDR1 is SGDLS, CDR2 YYNGEE, per germline. Trimming pared 4 bases from V and 6 bases from J, leaving 17 bases between. The DNA for the CDR3 is TGTGCCAGCAGCAACCGGGAGCAAAGTTCCGAGCAGTACTTC. It codes for CASSNREQSSEQYF.

The rearrangement links TRBV5-1 to TRBJ2-7, with 11 bases lining up with TRBD2. Germline CDR1 SGHRS, CDR2 YFSETQ. With 7 bases clipped from V and 0 bases from J, the junction kept 21 bases outside the gene matches. This CDR3 contains 20 residues. The CDR3 nucleotides are TGCGCCAGCTATCCGGGCCTCTCCAGACTAGCGGGACGGAGCTCCTACGAGCAGTACTTC. It translates to CASYPGLSRLAGRSSYEQYF.

This clone was recorded only once. The CDR3 nucleotides are TGTGCCAGCAGCTTAGGCCAGACTTTGAATGGCTACGAGCAGTACTTC. Encoded protein: CASSLGQTLNGYEQYF. The chain combines TRBV11-2 with TRBJ2-7; D not certain. This CDR3 is 16 amino acids long. The V end was cut by 1 base, the J end by 3 bases, with 16 bases between. Germline CDR1 and CDR2: SGHAT and FQNNGV.

This clone is a singleton in its sample. The V gene is TRBV2, the J gene TRBJ2-5, with unresolved D. CDR1 and CDR2 (germline): SNHLY, FYNNEI. The V and J ends lost 8 bases and 0 bases respectively, with 13 bases between them. This CDR3 comprises 14 residues. Written as DNA, the CDR3 is TGTGCCAGCGGGGAAAGGACGGACCAAGAGACCCAGTACTTC. It specifies CASGERTDQETQYF.

In its sample, this clone was seen once. The rearrangement links TRBV29-1 to TRBJ2-7; no definite D call. Trimming removed 3 bases from V and 4 bases from J, with 7 bases in between. The CDR3 is made up of 11 amino acids. In germline, CDR1 is SQVTM, CDR2 ANQGSEA. The CDR3 spells CSVEVDYEQYF. CDR3 DNA: TGCAGCGTTGAGGTAGATTACGAGCAGTACTTC.